What follows is one T cell receptor (beta chain) and its context. Other nucleotide sequences in the sample specify the same CDR3. The study enrolled healthy HIV-negative adults without recent acute infections or vaccinations as donors. V lost 4 bases and J lost 1; bases outside the gene matches: 0. The germline V gene has CDR1 SGHTA and CDR2 FQGNSA. The CDR3 totals 13 residues. These data originate in a study of shared clonotypes between healthy human individuals. In the original workflow: Junction-only sequences produced by ImmunoSEQ had no quality scores, so filtering differed. Measured with immunoSEQ multiplex PCR; TCRdb has only the in-frame clones, and not every one. V and J calls and clone size are those listed in that table; D and trimming were worked out from the DNA. The sample records some 2.4 million clones, more than 85% being singletons.

Sequencing was performed on naive CD4+ T cells from PBMCs. Subset specified: CD45RA+ positively selected. This clonotype was sampled from a man younger than 35 in good health. Some clones in this sample may be carry-over from other donors' samples. The J gene is TRBJ1-1, the V gene TRBV7-2, with 7 bases lining up with TRBD1. The CDR3 loop reads CASSWDRNTEAFF. The CDR3 DNA reads TGTGCCAGCAGCTGGGACAGGAACACTGAAGCTTTCTTT.